The 14 T cell receptor beta chains reported below all come from one sample, sequenced in a study of OX40 agonist ivuxolimab in advanced cancers. The library was built by means of the immunoSEQ multiplex PCR assay. TCRdb retrieved this table from immuneACCESS and kept in-frame rearrangements only. Not all clones are present; in checked studies, unresolved V genes account for under half, and no reason is known for the remainder. For this sample the table gives approximately 34,000 clones, of which roughly 88% were detected only once. Together, the top ten hold under 65% of the sample. The sample consisted of CD4+ or CD8+ T cells sorted from blood, taken in a trial of the OX40 agonist ivuxolimab. The receptor set was obtained from an adult with an advanced solid tumor such as melanoma, head and neck, liver or kidney cancer.

V and J are TRBV9 and TRBJ1-2; D possibly corresponds to TRBD1 (5 bases). CDR1 and CDR2 from the germline V gene are SGDLS and YYNGEE. V was clipped by 3 bases and J by 7 bases, with 7 bases between them. CDR3 length: 11 residues. The CDR3 nucleotides read TGTGCCAGCAGCGGCAGGGTTGGCTACACCTTC. The encoded protein is CASSGRVGYTF.

The chain is built from TRBV27 and TRBJ1-3; no firm D call. The germline V and J ends were trimmed by 4 bases and 0 bases, with 7 bases remaining between them. This CDR3 has 14 amino acids. Germline V gene data show CDR1 as MNHEY and CDR2 as SMNVEV (reference sequence). CDR3 sequence: CASSSDLSGNTIYF. The CDR3 DNA follows: TGTGCCAGCAGTTCGGATCTCTCTGGAAACACCATATATTTT.

This chain connects TRBV6-1 to TRBJ2-3, with 7 bases matching TRBD2. Trimming removed 4 bases from V and 1 base from J; junction bases left unmatched: 14. The CDR3 runs 18 residues. From germline, CDR1 is MNHNS and CDR2 SASEGT. CDR3 in amino acids: CASSVRLAGFAGTDTQYF. The CDR3 nucleotides read TGTGCCAGCAGTGTAAGACTAGCCGGGTTTGCGGGCACAGATACGCAGTATTTT.

There are a few counts of this clone. The gene calls are TRBV10-2 and TRBJ2-5; 10 bases map to TRBD2. Germline CDR1 is WSHSY and CDR2 is SAAADI. Trimming at V came to 6 bases and at J to 5 bases, leaving 6 bases not matched to a gene. The CDR3 has 14 amino acids. The CDR3 DNA sequence: TGCGCCAGCAGGGCTAGCGGGGGCCGGGAGACCCAGTACTTC. Amino acids: CASRASGGRETQYF.

This clone was detected a few times. The V and J genes are TRBV30 and TRBJ1-1; D might be TRBD1 (5 bases). There are 12 residues in the CDR3. Germline CDR1 GTSNPN, CDR2 SVGIG (reference sequence). The V gene lost 7 bases and the J gene lost 5 bases, with 14 bases spanning the gap. The CDR3 spells CASWGSGTEAFF. Written as DNA, the CDR3 is TGTGCCTCCTGGGGGAGCGGTACTGAAGCTTTCTTT.

This CDR3 reads CASSQGLEEPQHF. CDR3 DNA: TGTGCCAGCAGTCAGGGACTTGAGGAGCCCCAGCATTTT. The chain uses TRBV28 and TRBJ1-5, with a possible D match to TRBD1 (5 bases). Trimming took off 5 bases at V and 8 bases at J, with 13 bases between the two ends. The CDR3 consists of 13 residues. CDR1 and CDR2 (germline): MDHEN, SYDVKM.

The chain recombines TRBV4-1 with TRBJ2-3; D gene ambiguous. This CDR3 region has 17 residues. CDR1 MGHRA and CDR2 YSYEKL come from the germline V gene. With 0 bases removed from V and 1 base from J, the gap between germline ends came to 14 bases. The CDR3 region has the DNA TGCGCCAGCAGCCAAGATGGGCTATCCCCCGGCACAGATACGCAGTATTTT. Residues: CASSQDGLSPGTDTQYF.

The rearrangement uses TRBV7-8 and TRBJ1-5; 7 bases match TRBD1. V gave up 0 bases and J gave up 5 bases; unmatched junction bases: 4. This CDR3 region has 15 residues. Germline V gene lookup returns CDR1 SGHVS and CDR2 FQNEAQ. CDR3 sequence reads: CASSLAQTGDQPQHF. CDR3 nucleotide sequence: TGTGCCAGCAGCTTAGCGCAAACAGGGGATCAGCCCCAGCATTTT.

The J gene is TRBJ2-1, the V gene TRBV27, with D possibly matching TRBD1 (5 bases). Germline lookup yields CDR1 MNHEY and CDR2 SMNVEV (reference sequence). Trimming removed 5 bases from V and 0 bases from J, with 17 bases in between. The CDR3 length is 17 residues. The CDR3 is CASSPHRLDSSYNEQFF. CDR3 nucleotides: TGTGCCAGCAGTCCTCATCGACTTGACAGCTCCTACAATGAGCAGTTCTTC.

V gene TRBV7-3 combines with J gene TRBJ2-7; D possibly corresponds to TRBD1 (5 bases). Germline CDR1 and CDR2: SGHTA and FQGTGA. The CDR3 length is 16 residues. Trimming took off 2 bases at V and 0 bases at J, with 14 bases between the two ends. The CDR3 coding sequence is TGTGCCAGCAGCTTAGCGCATGGGCAGGGCTCCTACGAGCAGTACTTC. Translation gives CASSLAHGQGSYEQYF.

The rearrangement joins TRBV25-1 to TRBJ2-7; no firm D call. The CDR3 loop spans 10 amino acids. Germline CDR1 is MGHDK and CDR2 is SYGVNS. V gave up 6 bases and J gave up 0 bases, with 0 bases separating them. CDR3 region: CASSSYEQYF. In nucleotides, the CDR3 is TGTGCCAGCAGCTCCTACGAGCAGTACTTC.

In its sample, this clone was seen once. This chain joins TRBV7-8 and TRBJ2-3; D remains ambiguous. From germline, CDR1 is SGHVS and CDR2 FQNEAQ. The CDR3 contains 14 residues. Trimming took 2 bases from V and 2 from J, leaving 8 bases between them. CDR3 coding DNA: TGTGCCAGCAGCTTAAATGGCATCACAGATACGCAGTATTTT. Protein: CASSLNGITDTQYF.

This CDR3 is CASTWGGGVYNEQFF. In nucleotides, the CDR3 is TGTGCCAGTACCTGGGGCGGGGGGGTTTACAATGAGCAGTTCTTC. This chain links TRBV19 with TRBJ2-1, with 9 bases aligning to TRBD2. CDR1 is LNHDA, CDR2 SQIVND, per germline (reference sequence). The J segment lost 4 bases and the V segment lost 7 bases, leaving 8 bases of the junction unmatched. This CDR3 has 15 residues. The whole variable domain, remainder taken from reference TRBV19 and TRBJ2-1, is DGGITQSPKYLFRKEGQNVTLSCEQNLNHDAMYWYRQDPGQGLRLIYYSQIVNDFQKGDIAEGYSVSREKKESFPLTVTSAQKNPTAFYLCASTWGGGVYNEQFFGPGTRLTVL.

The V and J genes are TRBV9 and TRBJ2-3, with 14 nucleotides matching TRBD2. Per the germline V gene, CDR1 is SGDLS and CDR2 is YYNGEE. Trimming removed 3 bases from V and 4 bases from J; junction bases left unmatched: 1. This CDR3 is 15 amino acids long. The CDR3 coding sequence is TGTGCCAGCAGCGGACTAGCGGGGGGGCCAGATACGCAGTATTTT. This gives the protein CASSGLAGGPDTQYF. The complete variable domain, with remaining parts taken from reference TRBV9 and TRBJ2-3, reads DSGVTQTPKHLITATGQRVTLRCSPRSGDLSVYWYQQSLDQGLQFLIQYYNGEERAKGNILERFSAQQFPDLHSELNLSSLELGDSALYFCASSGLAGGPDTQYFGPGTRLTVL.